A selection of T cell receptor beta chains follows, all from one sample in a study of blood T cell repertoires in COVID-19. Sequencing was performed with immunoSEQ multiplex PCR; in TCRdb, only in-frame clones are kept and a portion is missing. Here the sample spans 200,000 to 300,000 clones, 70% to 75% being singletons. The sequenced sample was peripheral blood. The receptors come from a woman older than 75 with acute or convalescent COVID-19. Both conserved end residues are part of each CDR3. Each record gives: V gene, D gene, J gene, CDR3 length, clone size, CDR3 DNA, CDR3 protein. A D gene is named only where the DNA matches it firmly. Expanded clones are given a class, and other clones once, few, many or no size at all.

v_call: TRBV4-3; d_call: .; j_call: TRBJ1-1; cdr3_length: 16; clone_size: few; cdr3_nt: TGCGCCAGCAGCCAAGATCCCCACCTGGCGGGAACTGAAGCTTTCTTT; cdr3_aa: CASSQDPHLAGTEAFF
v_call: TRBV14; d_call: TRBD1; j_call: TRBJ1-5; cdr3_length: 18; clone_size: .; cdr3_nt: TGTGCCAGCATCACTTACGGGACAGAAGATTATAGCAATCAGCCCCAGCATTTT; cdr3_aa: CASITYGTEDYSNQPQHF
v_call: TRBV7-8; d_call: TRBD1; j_call: TRBJ1-1; cdr3_length: 14; clone_size: .; cdr3_nt: TGTGCCAGCAGCCGGGGGACAGGGACGGCTGAAGCTTTCTTT; cdr3_aa: CASSRGTGTAEAFF
v_call: TRBV5-1; d_call: .; j_call: TRBJ2-5; cdr3_length: 16; clone_size: .; cdr3_nt: TGCGCCAGCAGCCTGGGAAACAGGGAAGGGGGAGAGACCCAGTACTTC; cdr3_aa: CASSLGNREGGETQYF
v_call: TRBV19; d_call: .; j_call: TRBJ1-5; cdr3_length: 15; clone_size: .; cdr3_nt: TGTGCCAGTAGTATAATGGGGGCCCGGAATCAGCCCCAGCATTTT; cdr3_aa: CASSIMGARNQPQHF
v_call: TRBV7-2; d_call: TRBD1; j_call: TRBJ1-5; cdr3_length: 15; clone_size: .; cdr3_nt: TGTGCCAGCAGCTATGACAGGGCCCGTAATCAGCCCCAGCATTTT; cdr3_aa: CASSYDRARNQPQHF
v_call: TRBV6-1; d_call: .; j_call: TRBJ2-1; cdr3_length: 16; clone_size: .; cdr3_nt: TGTGCCAGCAGTGTGGGAGTAGAGGCGGCCTACAATGAGCAGTTCTTC; cdr3_aa: CASSVGVEAAYNEQFF
v_call: TRBV7-2; d_call: TRBD2; j_call: TRBJ2-3; cdr3_length: 15; clone_size: .; cdr3_nt: TGTGCCAGCAGCCCCCCAACTAGCGGGGTGGGGTGGCAGTATTTT; cdr3_aa: CASSPPTSGVGWQYF
v_call: TRBV6-2/TRBV6-3; d_call: TRBD1; j_call: TRBJ1-5; cdr3_length: 15; clone_size: .; cdr3_nt: TGTGCCAGCAGTCTCGGACAGGGGGCAAACCAGCCCCAGCATTTT; cdr3_aa: CASSLGQGANQPQHF
v_call: TRBV9; d_call: TRBD2; j_call: TRBJ2-7; cdr3_length: 16; clone_size: .; cdr3_nt: TGTGCCAGCAGCGTAGATTCGGGGGGGCGTTATTACGAGCAGTACTTC; cdr3_aa: CASSVDSGGRYYEQYF
v_call: TRBV11-2; d_call: TRBD2; j_call: TRBJ2-1; cdr3_length: 16; clone_size: few; cdr3_nt: TGTGCCAGCAGCTTTCAGACTAGCGGCCTGGTCGATGAGCAGTTCTTC; cdr3_aa: CASSFQTSGLVDEQFF
v_call: TRBV3-1/TRBV3-2; d_call: .; j_call: TRBJ1-1; cdr3_length: 14; clone_size: .; cdr3_nt: TGTGCCAGCAGCCAAGACAGGGTGAACACTGAAGCTTTCTTT; cdr3_aa: CASSQDRVNTEAFF
v_call: TRBV18; d_call: .; j_call: TRBJ1-3; cdr3_length: 12; clone_size: .; cdr3_nt: TGTGCCAGCTCAGAAAGCGGAAACACCATATATTTT; cdr3_aa: CASSESGNTIYF
v_call: TRBV6-5; d_call: .; j_call: TRBJ1-6; cdr3_length: 15; clone_size: many; cdr3_nt: TGTGCCAGCAGTCCTCAGGGCTCCGGGAATTCACCCCTCCACTTT; cdr3_aa: CASSPQGSGNSPLHF
v_call: TRBV15; d_call: .; j_call: TRBJ1-4; cdr3_length: 14; clone_size: .; cdr3_nt: TGTGCCACCAGCACCCCGGAGGGCCAGGAAAAACTGTTTTTT; cdr3_aa: CATSTPEGQEKLFF
v_call: TRBV19; d_call: TRBD2; j_call: TRBJ2-5; cdr3_length: 15; clone_size: .; cdr3_nt: TGTGCCAGTAGTATAGGAGGGGTAGCGGGAGAGACCCAGTACTTC; cdr3_aa: CASSIGGVAGETQYF
v_call: TRBV7-9; d_call: TRBD1; j_call: TRBJ1-4; cdr3_length: 14; clone_size: .; cdr3_nt: TGTGCCAGCAGCTTATGGGACAGGGGGGAAAAACTGTTTTTT; cdr3_aa: CASSLWDRGEKLFF
v_call: TRBV18; d_call: .; j_call: TRBJ1-2; cdr3_length: 13; clone_size: .; cdr3_nt: TGTGCCAGCTCACCAACAGAGAACTATGGCTACACCTTC; cdr3_aa: CASSPTENYGYTF
v_call: TRBV6-2/TRBV6-3; d_call: TRBD1; j_call: TRBJ2-5; cdr3_length: 13; clone_size: .; cdr3_nt: TGTGCCAGCAGCCGAGGACAGGGTGGGACCCAGTACTTC; cdr3_aa: CASSRGQGGTQYF
v_call: TRBV14; d_call: .; j_call: TRBJ2-2; cdr3_length: 14; clone_size: once; cdr3_nt: TGTGCCAGCAGCCAAGGTCTGAGCACCGGGGAGCTGTTTTTT; cdr3_aa: CASSQGLSTGELFF
v_call: TRBV12-3/TRBV12-4; d_call: .; j_call: TRBJ2-1; cdr3_length: 13; clone_size: .; cdr3_nt: TGTGCCAGCAGTTTAGGTACTATCAATGAGCAGTTCTTC; cdr3_aa: CASSLGTINEQFF
v_call: TRBV6-6; d_call: TRBD2; j_call: TRBJ2-7; cdr3_length: 17; clone_size: .; cdr3_nt: TGTGCCAGCAGTCTTTCGAATAGCGGGAGTCTTTTCTACGAGCAGTACTTC; cdr3_aa: CASSLSNSGSLFYEQYF
v_call: TRBV6-5; d_call: .; j_call: TRBJ2-1; cdr3_length: 14; clone_size: .; cdr3_nt: TGTGCCAGCAGTTACTCGACCCAGAGGAATGAGCAGTTCTTC; cdr3_aa: CASSYSTQRNEQFF
v_call: TRBV2; d_call: .; j_call: TRBJ1-5; cdr3_length: 14; clone_size: .; cdr3_nt: TGTGCCAGCAGTGTGGTCGGGGGTGGTCAGCCCCAGCATTTT; cdr3_aa: CASSVVGGGQPQHF
v_call: TRBV18; d_call: .; j_call: TRBJ1-5; cdr3_length: 15; clone_size: .; cdr3_nt: TGTGCCAGCTCACCGAATCTAAATAGCAATCAGCCCCAGCATTTT; cdr3_aa: CASSPNLNSNQPQHF
v_call: TRBV6-6; d_call: .; j_call: TRBJ1-3; cdr3_length: 16; clone_size: .; cdr3_nt: TGTGCCAGCAGTTCCCCGGGACAAATCTCTGGAAACACCATATATTTT; cdr3_aa: CASSSPGQISGNTIYF
v_call: TRBV6-5; d_call: .; j_call: TRBJ2-2; cdr3_length: 15; clone_size: .; cdr3_nt: TGTGCCAGCACGCCTGAGGGGGGGGTGACCGGGGAGCTGTTTTTT; cdr3_aa: CASTPEGGVTGELFF
v_call: TRBV5-6; d_call: .; j_call: TRBJ2-3; cdr3_length: 16; clone_size: .; cdr3_nt: TGTGCCAGCGGATTAAGGGGGGGTTCTAGCACAGATACGCAGTATTTT; cdr3_aa: CASGLRGGSSTDTQYF
v_call: TRBV19; d_call: TRBD2; j_call: TRBJ2-3; cdr3_length: 18; clone_size: .; cdr3_nt: TGTGCCAGTAGTCAGTCCCCTCCTAGCGGGGCCCGCACAGATACGCAGTATTTT; cdr3_aa: CASSQSPPSGARTDTQYF
v_call: TRBV5-1; d_call: TRBD2; j_call: TRBJ2-2; cdr3_length: 15; clone_size: .; cdr3_nt: TGCGCCAGCAGACTAGCGGGAGGGAACACCGGGGAGCTGTTTTTT; cdr3_aa: CASRLAGGNTGELFF
v_call: TRBV6-2/TRBV6-3; d_call: TRBD2; j_call: TRBJ2-7; cdr3_length: 16; clone_size: many; cdr3_nt: TGTGCCAGCAGTTACTCGAACGCGGGGGGCCTCGACGCGCAGTACTTC; cdr3_aa: CASSYSNAGGLDAQYF
v_call: TRBV6-4; d_call: TRBD2; j_call: TRBJ2-7; cdr3_length: 17; clone_size: .; cdr3_nt: TGTGCCAGCACCACCCCGACTAGCGGGAGTTTAGGCTACGAGCAGTACTTC; cdr3_aa: CASTTPTSGSLGYEQYF
v_call: TRBV9; d_call: TRBD1; j_call: TRBJ2-2; cdr3_length: 15; clone_size: .; cdr3_nt: TGTGCCAGCAGCGTACAGGGGGCTAGCACCGGGGAGCTGTTTTTT; cdr3_aa: CASSVQGASTGELFF
v_call: TRBV9; d_call: TRBD1; j_call: TRBJ1-4; cdr3_length: 13; clone_size: .; cdr3_nt: TGTGCCAGCAGCGTAGGACAGGGCGAAAAACTGTTTTTT; cdr3_aa: CASSVGQGEKLFF
v_call: TRBV5-6; d_call: .; j_call: TRBJ2-3; cdr3_length: 11; clone_size: few; cdr3_nt: TGTGCCAGCAGCTCTCTTAGAGGGCAGTATTTT; cdr3_aa: CASSSLRGQYF
v_call: TRBV20-1; d_call: .; j_call: TRBJ2-1; cdr3_length: 12; clone_size: .; cdr3_nt: TGCAGTGCTAGTTCGGCAGGCTATGAGCAGTTCTTC; cdr3_aa: CSASSAGYEQFF
v_call: TRBV5-5; d_call: .; j_call: TRBJ1-2; cdr3_length: 14; clone_size: .; cdr3_nt: TGTGCCAGCAACCGTGGGGCGGAGAACTATGGCTACACCTTC; cdr3_aa: CASNRGAENYGYTF
v_call: TRBV29-1; d_call: .; j_call: TRBJ1-5; cdr3_length: 14; clone_size: .; cdr3_nt: TGCAGCGCCCTGACAGGATATAGCAATCAGCCCCAGCATTTT; cdr3_aa: CSALTGYSNQPQHF
v_call: TRBV29-1; d_call: TRBD1; j_call: TRBJ2-7; cdr3_length: 15; clone_size: .; cdr3_nt: TGCAGCGCGGCGGGTACGGACAGGAGCTCCTACGAGCAGTACTTC; cdr3_aa: CSAAGTDRSSYEQYF
v_call: TRBV27; d_call: TRBD1; j_call: TRBJ1-5; cdr3_length: 15; clone_size: .; cdr3_nt: TGTGCCAGCAGCCTTGTAGGGACAGGTCACCAGCCCCAGCATTTT; cdr3_aa: CASSLVGTGHQPQHF
v_call: TRBV5-4; d_call: TRBD2; j_call: TRBJ2-5; cdr3_length: 16; clone_size: .; cdr3_nt: TGTGCCAGCAGCTTGGCCTTGACTAGCGGCCAAGAGACCCAGTACTTC; cdr3_aa: CASSLALTSGQETQYF
v_call: TRBV29-1; d_call: .; j_call: TRBJ1-2; cdr3_length: 13; clone_size: .; cdr3_nt: TGCAGCGTTTACAGGGAAAGGGGGTATGGCTACACCTTC; cdr3_aa: CSVYRERGYGYTF
v_call: TRBV5-1; d_call: TRBD1; j_call: TRBJ1-2; cdr3_length: 12; clone_size: .; cdr3_nt: TGCGCCAGCAGCGAACAGGGGAATGGCTACACCTTC; cdr3_aa: CASSEQGNGYTF
v_call: TRBV23-1; d_call: TRBD1; j_call: TRBJ1-2; cdr3_length: 15; clone_size: .; cdr3_nt: TGCGCCAGCAGTCAGTATGACAGGGAGAACTATGGCTACACCTTC; cdr3_aa: CASSQYDRENYGYTF
v_call: TRBV7-9; d_call: .; j_call: TRBJ2-7; cdr3_length: 15; clone_size: .; cdr3_nt: TGTGCCAGCAGCTTAACCCAAGGGACAAGCGACGAGCAGTACTTC; cdr3_aa: CASSLTQGTSDEQYF
v_call: TRBV13; d_call: .; j_call: TRBJ2-7; cdr3_length: 16; clone_size: few; cdr3_nt: TGTGCCAGCAGCCCCCGGGGGGACACTTCTGTTTACGAGCAGTACTTC; cdr3_aa: CASSPRGDTSVYEQYF
v_call: TRBV25-1; d_call: .; j_call: TRBJ1-2; cdr3_length: 15; clone_size: .; cdr3_nt: TGTGCCAGCAGTGAATGGGGCAGCTTGGTATATGGCTACACCTTC; cdr3_aa: CASSEWGSLVYGYTF